The 24 T cell receptor beta chains reported below all come from one sample, sequenced in a study of T cell responses to AZD1222 COVID-19 vaccine. Assay used: immunoSEQ multiplex PCR; TCRdb lists only in-frame clones, some missing. The sample contains 90,000 to 150,000 clones, approximately 87% of which appear only once. Sample: peripheral blood, taken on day 0 of AZD1222 vaccination. These TCRs come from an adult in good health.

This chain joins TRBV5-4 and TRBJ1-1, with 7 bases identical to TRBD1. Germline values: CDR1 SGHNT, CDR2 YYREEE (reference sequence). The J segment lost 0 bases and the V segment lost 4 bases, leaving 6 bases of the junction unmatched. The CDR3 is made up of 15 amino acids. CDR3 sequence: CASSPGGTVNTEAFF. In DNA form, the CDR3 reads TGTGCCAGCAGCCCTGGAGGGACAGTGAACACTGAAGCTTTCTTT.

V gene TRBV6-5 combines with J gene TRBJ2-7, with 7 bases aligning to TRBD1. The V gene end was trimmed by 4 bases and the J gene end by 4 bases; junction bases not matched to a gene: 7. CDR3 length equals 14 residues. Germline values: CDR1 MNHEY, CDR2 SVGAGI. The CDR3: CASSSTGAGYEQYF. In DNA, the CDR3 is TGTGCCAGCAGTTCAACAGGGGCCGGATACGAGCAGTACTTC.

There are a few counts of this clone. The chain has TRBV3-1 (or the pseudogene TRBV3-2) and TRBJ1-2; D perhaps matches TRBD1 (5 bases). The germline V gene has CDR1 LGHDT and CDR2 YNNKEL (reference sequence). V lost 6 bases and J lost 8, with 22 bases in between. CDR3 size: 15 residues. For the CDR3, the DNA is TGTGCCAGCAGTTCATCATGGGGCAGGGAAGGAGGCTACACCTTC. This codes for CASSSSWGREGGYTF.

CDR3: CASSLALAGDTGELFF. The DNA for the CDR3 is TGTGCCAGCAGCTTGGCCCTAGCGGGGGACACCGGGGAGCTGTTTTTT. This chain uses TRBV5-6 with TRBJ2-2; 10 bases agree with TRBD2. After removal of 0 bases from V and 3 bases from J, the junction contained 2 bases not matched to a gene. The CDR3 sequence is 16 residues long. The V gene's germline CDR1 is SGHDT and CDR2 YYEEEE. Complete variable domain (other parts from reference TRBV5-6 and TRBJ2-2): DAGVTQSPTHLIKTRGQQVTLRCSPKSGHDTVSWYQQALGQGPQFIFQYYEEEERQRGNFPDRFSGHQFPNYSSELNVNALLLGDSALYLCASSLALAGDTGELFFGEGSRLTVL.

The chain carries TRBV7-9 and TRBJ2-2; the D is unclear. Germline V gene sequence: CDR1 SEHNR, CDR2 FQNEAQ (reference sequence). Trimming cost V 7 bases and J 0 bases, with 18 bases left between them. This CDR3 is 17 amino acids long. The CDR3 nucleotides read TGTGCCAGCAAAACGTCCCCCGGGCGAGCGAACACCGGGGAGCTGTTTTTT. Translation gives CASKTSPGRANTGELFF.

On this clone: The conserved phenylalanine or tryptophan is not found at the CDR3 terminus, so this likely reflects a read error. It is unclear where the CDR3 begins or ends on the DNA, so no DNA is shown, and the CDR3 is as TCRdb lists it. The chain is built from TRBV6-2 or TRBV6-3 and TRBJ1-1; the table's D call of TRBD1 was not tested on the DNA. Germline V CDR1 and CDR2: MNHEY, SVGEGT. Inclusive of both ends, the CDR3 amounts to 12 amino acids. The CDR3 is CASSTRGTRAAL.

V and J are TRBV20-1 and TRBJ1-5, with a tentative D call TRBD1 (5 bases). This CDR3 is built from 15 residues. Germline V gene data show CDR1 as DFQATT and CDR2 as SNEGSKA (reference sequence). V was cut by 3 bases and J by 7 bases, with 19 bases left in between. The CDR3 bases are TGCAGTGCTAGTCGAGGAGGGGCAGGTTCGCAGCCCCAGCATTTT. This gives the protein CSASRGGAGSQPQHF.

DNA for the CDR3: TGTGCCAGCAGCCAAGTCCCAGAGAACACTGAAGCTTTCTTT. It is translated as CASSQVPENTEAFF. The J gene is TRBJ1-1, the V gene TRBV9; D unclear. From germline, CDR1 is SGDLS and CDR2 YYNGEE. V was shortened by 4 bases and J by 1 base, with 11 bases between the two germline ends. CDR3 length: 14 residues.

The chain employs TRBV7-2 and TRBJ2-3; 9 positions agree with TRBD2. CDR3 length: 15 amino acids. The germline V gene encodes CDR1 SGHTA and CDR2 FQGNSA. V was clipped by 3 bases and J by 5 bases; unmatched bases: 6. The CDR3 nucleotides read TGTGCCAGCAGCTTCGGCGGGGGGGCCGGAGATACGCAGTATTTT. This translates into CASSFGGGAGDTQYF.

This chain connects TRBV6-2 or TRBV6-3 to TRBJ2-7; D not certain. The CDR3 spans 13 residues. Germline CDR1 is MNHEY and CDR2 is SVGEGT. The V end lost 7 bases, the J end lost 3 bases, and 13 bases lay between the germline ends. CDR3 nucleotide sequence: TGTGCCAGCAACCCAGCTTGGGGCTACGAGCAGTACTTC. It codes for CASNPAWGYEQYF.

The chain employs TRBV5-5 and TRBJ1-1; tentatively, D is TRBD1 (6 bases). The CDR3 loop spans 17 amino acids. Between the trimmed V and J ends, which lost 0 bases and 1 base, there was a span of 16 bases. Germline V gene sequence: CDR1 SGHKS, CDR2 YYEKEE (reference sequence). CDR3 sequence: CASSLGPGHSRNTEAFF. CDR3 nucleotides: TGTGCCAGCAGCTTGGGACCGGGACATTCAAGGAACACTGAAGCTTTCTTT.

V is TRBV18 and J is TRBJ1-6, with TRBD1 as a possible D gene (6 bases). Germline values: CDR1 KGHSH, CDR2 LQKENI. The CDR3 spans 16 residues. V lost 1 base and J 1 base, leaving 8 bases between the germline ends. The CDR3 DNA follows: TGTGCCAGCTCACCACAGGGGGGGTCCTATAATTCACCCCTCCACTTT. Translating it yields CASSPQGGSYNSPLHF.

The chain joins TRBV3-1 (or the pseudogene TRBV3-2) to TRBJ2-5, with TRBD2 matching 7 bases. Germline values: CDR1 LGHDT, CDR2 YNNKEL (reference sequence). V trimming: 4 bases; J trimming: 5 bases; junction bases outside the gene matches: 4. The CDR3 sequence is 13 residues long. This chain's CDR3 is CASSPAGRETQYF. CDR3 DNA: TGTGCCAGCAGCCCAGCGGGGAGGGAGACCCAGTACTTC.

This clone occurred a few times. V usage is TRBV7-9 and J usage is TRBJ2-7; 7 nucleotides agree with TRBD1. J lost 2 bases, V lost 1 base, and 2 bases had no gene match. CDR3 length equals 14 residues. CDR1 SEHNR and CDR2 FQNEAQ come from the germline V gene (reference sequence). In DNA, the CDR3 is TGTGCCAGCAGCTTAGGGCAGGGGGCCTACGAGCAGTACTTC. Translated, it gives CASSLGQGAYEQYF.

V is TRBV29-1 and J is TRBJ1-2, with D perhaps TRBD1 (5 bases). The germline V and J ends were trimmed by 3 bases and 3 bases, with 8 bases remaining between them. Germline CDR1 SQVTM, CDR2 ANQGSEA. The CDR3 has 12 amino acids. The CDR3 DNA reads TGCAGCGTTGACCGGGACTACTATGGCTACACCTTC. Its translation is CSVDRDYYGYTF.

This rearrangement joins TRBV10-3 to TRBJ2-3; 8 nucleotides match TRBD1. With 6 bases clipped from V and 1 base from J, the junction kept 6 bases outside the gene matches. The CDR3 is made up of 15 amino acids. Per the germline V gene, CDR1 is ENHRY and CDR2 is SYGVKD. CDR3: CAIRGGQGGTDTQYF. As DNA, the CDR3 is TGTGCCATCAGGGGAGGACAGGGCGGCACAGATACGCAGTATTTT.

The chain carries TRBV7-2 and TRBJ1-1; 9 nucleotides match TRBD1. There are 14 residues in the CDR3. Germline CDR1 SGHTA, CDR2 FQGNSA. V shed 6 bases, J shed 5 bases, and the junction held 7 bases outside the gene matches. CDR3 region: CASRTGGWGTEAFF. The CDR3 DNA reads TGTGCCAGCAGAACAGGGGGCTGGGGTACTGAAGCTTTCTTT.

CDR3 residues: CATSRRQGSDTQYF. Written as DNA, the CDR3 is TGTGCCACCAGCAGACGACAGGGGTCAGATACGCAGTATTTT. The chain employs TRBV15 and TRBJ2-3; 8 positions agree with TRBD1. The CDR3 has 14 amino acids. The germline gives CDR1 LNHNV, CDR2 YYDKDF (reference sequence). The trim removed 2 bases at V and 4 bases at J, leaving 2 bases unmatched.

V usage is TRBV27 and J usage is TRBJ1-5, with a weak D call TRBD1 (5 bases). V gave up 2 bases and J gave up 2 bases, with 10 bases separating them. CDR1 and CDR2 (germline): MNHEY, SMNVEV (reference sequence). This CDR3 region has 15 residues. The CDR3 coding sequence is TGTGCCAGCAGTTTAGGGGTGGGGGGCAATCAGCCCCAGCATTTT. It specifies CASSLGVGGNQPQHF.

The rearrangement links TRBV2 to TRBJ1-6; maybe TRBD1 (6 bases). CDR3 length equals 15 residues. Trimming took off 2 bases at V and 9 bases at J, with 14 bases between the two ends. Germline CDR1 reads SNHLY; CDR2 reads FYNNEI. This CDR3 reads CASSESGASGSPLHF. CDR3 in DNA: TGTGCCAGCAGTGAATCAGGGGCCAGTGGTTCACCCCTCCACTTT.

The chain links TRBV5-4 to TRBJ1-2; a weak D match, TRBD1 (6 bases). Trimming shortened V by 1 base and J by 5 bases, and 24 bases separated the two germline ends. Germline CDR1 is SGHNT and CDR2 is YYREEE (reference sequence). There are 18 residues in the CDR3. In nucleotides, the CDR3 is TGTGCCAGCAGCTTGACTAGCGGGGGGGCCCAGGGCTGGTATGGCTACACCTTC. This translates into CASSLTSGGAQGWYGYTF.

The chain is built from TRBV5-1 and TRBJ2-5, with D tentatively TRBD1 (5 bases). The ends were cut back, 4 bases at V and 2 bases at J, with 9 bases in the middle. CDR3 length: 13 amino acids. Germline values: CDR1 SGHRS, CDR2 YFSETQ. The CDR3 region is CASSETVQETQYF. In nucleotides, the CDR3 is TGCGCCAGCAGCGAGACAGTACAAGAGACCCAGTACTTC.

The V and J genes are TRBV5-1 and TRBJ2-7, with D hard to call. V was cut by 4 bases and J by 2 bases, with 4 bases left in between. The V gene's germline CDR1 is SGHRS and CDR2 YFSETQ. This CDR3 has 11 amino acids. This CDR3 is CASSGAYEQYF. The CDR3 nucleotides read TGCGCCAGCAGCGGAGCCTACGAGCAGTACTTC. The entire variable domain, with the rest obtained from reference TRBV5-1 and TRBJ2-7, is as follows: KAGVTQTPRYLIKTRGQQVTLSCSPISGHRSVSWYQQTPGQGLQFLFEYFSETQRNKGNFPGRFSGRQFSNSRSEMNVSTLELGDSALYLCASSGAYEQYFGPGTRLTVT.

The chain is built from TRBV12-5 and TRBJ2-3; D is perhaps TRBD2 (7 bases). Germline CDR1 reads LGHNT; CDR2 reads FRNRAP. V was shortened by 5 bases and J by 4 bases, with 22 bases between the two germline ends. CDR3 length: 17 amino acids. The CDR3 loop reads CASGKAGTTRAADTQYF. CDR3 nucleotide sequence: TGTGCTAGTGGTAAAGCGGGGACAACACGTGCGGCAGATACGCAGTATTTT. The complete variable domain, with remaining parts taken from reference TRBV12-5 and TRBJ2-3, reads DARVTQTPRHKVTEMGQEVTMRCQPILGHNTVFWYRQTMMQGLELLAYFRNRAPLDDSGMPKDRFSAEMPDATLATLKIQPSEPRDSAVYFCASGKAGTTRAADTQYFGPGTRLTVL.